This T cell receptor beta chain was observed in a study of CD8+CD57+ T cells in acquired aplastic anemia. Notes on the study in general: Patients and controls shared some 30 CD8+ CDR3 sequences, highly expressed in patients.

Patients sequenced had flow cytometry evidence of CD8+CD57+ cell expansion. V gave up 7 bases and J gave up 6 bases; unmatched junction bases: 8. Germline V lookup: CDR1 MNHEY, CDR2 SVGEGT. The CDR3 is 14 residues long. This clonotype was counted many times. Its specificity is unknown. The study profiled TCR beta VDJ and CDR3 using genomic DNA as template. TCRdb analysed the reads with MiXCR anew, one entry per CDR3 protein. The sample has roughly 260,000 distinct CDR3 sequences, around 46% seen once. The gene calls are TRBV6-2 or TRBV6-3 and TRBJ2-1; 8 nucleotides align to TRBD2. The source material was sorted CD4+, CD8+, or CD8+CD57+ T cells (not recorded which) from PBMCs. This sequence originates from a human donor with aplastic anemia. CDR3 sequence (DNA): TGTGCCAGCAACTTGGGACTAGAGGGCAATGAGCAGTTCTTC. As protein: CASNLGLEGNEQFF.